What follows are 28 T cell receptor beta chains derived from one specimen sequenced in a study of blood T cell repertoires in COVID-19. This table comes from immunoSEQ multiplex PCR, and its TCRdb copy is limited to in-frame clones, with some not included. The sample has approximately 150,000 clones, around 82% seen once. The sample comprised peripheral blood. Receptors originate from a man between 60 and 75 years old with acute or convalescent COVID-19.

This chain links TRBV30 with TRBJ1-5; D not resolved. The CDR3 is 14 residues long. Germline V gene sequence: CDR1 GTSNPN, CDR2 SVGIG (reference sequence). V was trimmed by 1 base and J by 3 bases, leaving 10 bases between them. The CDR3 loop reads CAWSGSVANQPQHF. DNA of the CDR3: TGTGCCTGGAGTGGTTCAGTTGCCAATCAGCCCCAGCATTTT.

J is TRBJ1-1 and V is TRBV7-9; D is possibly TRBD1 (6 bases). The CDR3 runs to 14 residues. Germline-derived CDR1 and CDR2 are SEHNR and FQNEAQ (reference sequence). Trimming took off 5 bases at V and 0 bases at J, with 10 bases between the two ends. This CDR3 reads CASSQTGLNTEAFF. The CDR3, as DNA: TGTGCCAGCAGCCAGACAGGCCTGAACACTGAAGCTTTCTTT. The complete variable domain, with remaining parts taken from reference TRBV7-9 and TRBJ1-1, reads DTGVSQNPRHKITKRGQNVTFRCDPISEHNRLYWYRQTLGQGPEFLTYFQNEAQLEKSRLLSDRFSAERPKGSFSTLEIQRTEQGDSAMYLCASSQTGLNTEAFFGQGTRLTVV.

The gene calls are TRBV6-2 or TRBV6-3 and TRBJ2-7; TRBD2 might be the D (6 bases). The germline V gene has CDR1 MNHEY and CDR2 SVGEGT. Trimming left V 0 bases short and J 0 bases short, with 12 bases between. The length of the CDR3 is 16 residues. CDR3 coding DNA: TGTGCCAGCAGTTACTCCAGGCTAGCGAACTCCTACGAGCAGTACTTC. It codes for CASSYSRLANSYEQYF.

This CDR3 reads CATSENGGTGNHYEQYF. The CDR3 DNA follows: TGTGCCACCAGTGAAAATGGTGGGACAGGCAACCACTACGAGCAGTACTTC. This rearrangement joins TRBV24-1 to TRBJ2-7; 8 bases agree with TRBD1. The CDR3 is 17 residues long. V shed 4 bases, J shed 3 bases, and the junction held 13 bases outside the gene matches. The V gene's germline CDR1 is KGHDR and CDR2 SFDVKD.

This rearrangement joins TRBV6-1 to TRBJ2-1; 9 bases map to TRBD2. The ends lost 2 bases at V and 1 base at J; junction bases unmatched: 3. There are 16 residues in the CDR3. Germline CDR1 is MNHNS and CDR2 is SASEGT. The CDR3 DNA follows: TGTGCCAGCAGTGAACTAGCGGGACGGTCCTACAATGAGCAGTTCTTC. Translating it yields CASSELAGRSYNEQFF.

The genes are TRBV28 and TRBJ2-1; a weak D match, TRBD2 (5 bases). This CDR3 region has 14 residues. Germline CDR1 and CDR2: MDHEN and SYDVKM. Trimming cost V 3 bases and J 15 bases, with 21 bases left between them. The CDR3 DNA sequence: TGTGCCAGCAGTTTTTCCAGCATCGATGGGAGACCGTTCTTC. Its translation: CASSFSSIDGRPFF.

This chain connects TRBV13 to TRBJ1-3; D might be TRBD1 (5 bases). Trimming took off 1 base at V and 0 bases at J, with 13 bases between the two ends. The CDR3 covers 17 residues. In germline, CDR1 is PRHDT, CDR2 FYEKMQ (reference sequence). The CDR3 reads CASSLEGGTVSGNTIYF. The CDR3 coding sequence is TGTGCCAGCAGCTTAGAAGGAGGGACGGTCTCTGGAAACACCATATATTTT.

V gene TRBV5-4 combines with J gene TRBJ2-5; tentatively, D is TRBD2 (5 bases). The V gene lost 2 bases and the J gene lost 3 bases, with 8 bases spanning the gap. The CDR3 extends over 13 amino acids. Per germline, CDR1 SGHNT and CDR2 YYREEE (reference sequence). In DNA, the CDR3 is TGTGCCAGCAGCTTCATGCGGGAAGAGACCCAGTACTTC. The encoded protein is CASSFMREETQYF.

V usage is TRBV28 and J usage is TRBJ2-2; possible D gene TRBD1, 5 bases. Germline V gene lookup returns CDR1 MDHEN and CDR2 SYDVKM. The CDR3 is 16 residues long. Trimming left V 7 bases short and J 3 bases short, with 18 bases between. The chain's CDR3 is CASTGMGQAHTGELFF. The CDR3 region has the DNA TGTGCCAGCACAGGGATGGGGCAGGCTCACACCGGGGAGCTGTTTTTT.

This clone was detected a few times. V and J are TRBV6-5 and TRBJ2-1, with 10 bases matching TRBD2. V shed 0 bases, J shed 4 bases, and the junction held 3 bases outside the gene matches. The CDR3 covers 16 residues. Germline-derived CDR1 and CDR2 are MNHEY and SVGAGI. The CDR3 nucleotides read TGTGCCAGCAGTTACTCGACTAGCGGGTATTACAATGAGCAGTTCTTC. Translating it yields CASSYSTSGYYNEQFF.

On this clone: Compared with germline, one end of the junction differs, possibly owing to a read error. The J gene is TRBJ2-1, the V gene TRBV18; 13 positions match TRBD2. From germline, CDR1 is KGHSH and CDR2 LQKENI. The CDR3 loop spans 15 amino acids. The CDR3 DNA reads TGTGCCAGCTCCCCACTAGCGGGAGGGTACAATGAGCAGTTCTTC. This codes for CASSPLAGGYNEQFF.

The CDR3, as DNA: TGTGCCACAGCGCTTTGGTCCGTCAATGAGCAGTTCTTC. Translating it yields CATALWSVNEQFF. The chain uses TRBV7-9 and TRBJ2-1; D not resolved. The CDR3 spans 13 residues. Per germline, CDR1 SEHNR and CDR2 FQNEAQ (reference sequence). Trimming removed 10 bases from V and 6 bases from J, with 16 bases in between.

V and J are TRBV11-2 and TRBJ2-1, with 10 bases aligning to TRBD2. V was clipped by 5 bases and J by 0 bases; unmatched bases: 7. The CDR3 runs to 17 residues. From germline, CDR1 is SGHAT and CDR2 FQNNGV. This CDR3 is CASSERTSGYSYNEQFF. CDR3 nucleotides: TGTGCCAGCAGCGAGAGGACTAGCGGATACTCCTACAATGAGCAGTTCTTC. Variable domain in full (rest from reference TRBV11-2 and TRBJ2-1): EAGVAQSPRYKIIEKRQSVAFWCNPISGHATLYWYQQILGQGPKLLIQFQNNGVVDDSQLPKDRFSAERLKGVDSTLKIQPAKLEDSAVYLCASSERTSGYSYNEQFFGPGTRLTVL.

This chain links TRBV5-1 with TRBJ2-3, with TRBD2 matching 8 bases. Looked up from germline, CDR1 is SGHRS and CDR2 is YFSETQ. This CDR3 comprises 16 residues. V gave up 1 base and J gave up 4 bases; unmatched junction bases: 8. The CDR3 DNA follows: TGCGCCAGCAGCTTGTTAGCGGGATCCATTGCAGATACGCAGTATTTT. It translates to CASSLLAGSIADTQYF.

This rearrangement joins TRBV5-1 to TRBJ2-7, with a possible D match to TRBD2 (5 bases). Germline CDR1 reads SGHRS; CDR2 reads YFSETQ. This CDR3 spans 13 amino acids. Trimming cost V 4 bases and J 5 bases, with 13 bases left between them. As DNA, the CDR3 is TGCGCCAGCAGCCGTAGCGACCTTGACGAGCAGTACTTC. It specifies CASSRSDLDEQYF. The full variable domain, its missing parts supplied by reference TRBV5-1 and TRBJ2-7, is KAGVTQTPRYLIKTRGQQVTLSCSPISGHRSVSWYQQTPGQGLQFLFEYFSETQRNKGNFPGRFSGRQFSNSRSEMNVSTLELGDSALYLCASSRSDLDEQYFGPGTRLTVT.

This clone was detected only once. The rearrangement uses TRBV18 and TRBJ1-3; possible D gene TRBD1, 6 bases. V was shortened by 2 bases and J by 0 bases, with 14 bases between the two germline ends. The CDR3 extends over 17 amino acids. Per germline, CDR1 KGHSH and CDR2 LQKENI. CDR3 protein: CASSPSQGLLSGNTIYF. The DNA for the CDR3 is TGTGCCAGCTCACCATCACAGGGCCTCCTCTCTGGAAACACCATATATTTT.

This clone was observed a single time. The rearrangement uses TRBV7-9 and TRBJ2-1; a possible D gene is TRBD2 (5 bases). Germline V gene lookup returns CDR1 SEHNR and CDR2 FQNEAQ (reference sequence). The CDR3 sequence is 15 residues long. Trimming pared 5 bases from V and 5 bases from J, leaving 16 bases between. CDR3 sequence reads: CASSPNFERNNEQFF. CDR3 DNA sequence: TGTGCCAGCAGCCCCAATTTCGAGCGGAACAATGAGCAGTTCTTC.

The CDR3 sequence: CASSLGLERESDEQYF. For the CDR3, the DNA is TGCGCCAGCAGCTTGGGTCTGGAGCGGGAGAGTGACGAGCAGTACTTC. The rearrangement uses TRBV5-1 and TRBJ2-7; TRBD2 matches 8 bases. Germline CDR1 reads SGHRS; CDR2 reads YFSETQ. The V gene end was trimmed by 0 bases and the J gene end by 5 bases; junction bases not matched to a gene: 10. The CDR3 is 16 amino acids.

The chain has TRBV7-9 and TRBJ1-1, with 7 bases fitting TRBD1. This CDR3 is 15 amino acids long. Trimming at V came to 5 bases and at J to 0 bases, leaving 6 bases not matched to a gene. Germline V lookup: CDR1 SEHNR, CDR2 FQNEAQ (reference sequence). In DNA, the CDR3 is TGTGCCAGCAGCAGAATCAGGGGGATGAACACTGAAGCTTTCTTT. Translation gives CASSRIRGMNTEAFF.

The chain has TRBV5-1 and TRBJ2-5; possibly TRBD2 for D (6 bases). V lost 2 bases and J lost 5, with 16 bases in between. CDR3 length: 15 residues. Germline-derived CDR1 and CDR2 are SGHRS and YFSETQ. CDR3 region: CASSFRDSLRETQYF. In DNA form, the CDR3 reads TGCGCCAGCAGCTTCCGGGACTCCCTCAGGGAGACCCAGTACTTC.

This clone has more than one count but fewer than ten. The chain couples TRBV5-1 to TRBJ2-3, with a possible D match to TRBD1 (5 bases). Germline CDR1 is SGHRS and CDR2 is YFSETQ. The CDR3 is 14 amino acids. V was trimmed by 4 bases and J by 6 bases, leaving 15 bases between them. Here the CDR3 reads CASSPGPGADTQYF. The CDR3 DNA reads as TGCGCCAGCAGCCCAGGGCCCGGAGCGGATACGCAGTATTTT.

This sequence joins TRBV7-9 and TRBJ2-7; D is tentatively TRBD1 or TRBD2 (5 bases each). Germline values: CDR1 SEHNR, CDR2 FQNEAQ (reference sequence). The CDR3 consists of 12 residues. Trimming shortened V by 5 bases and J by 6 bases, and 11 bases separated the two germline ends. CDR3 residues: CASSLEGPEQYF. The CDR3 bases are TGTGCCAGCAGCCTAGAGGGGCCCGAGCAGTACTTC.

The V gene is TRBV5-1, the J gene TRBJ2-7, with TRBD2 matching over 10 bases. The CDR3 covers 17 residues. CDR1 and CDR2 from the germline V gene are SGHRS and YFSETQ. The V and J ends lost 0 bases and 0 bases, in that order; junction bases with no gene match: 6. CDR3 region: CASSLVPSGGSSYEQYF. CDR3 nucleotides: TGCGCCAGCAGCTTGGTGCCTAGCGGGGGAAGCTCCTACGAGCAGTACTTC. Full variable domain (remainder filled in from reference TRBV5-1 and TRBJ2-7): KAGVTQTPRYLIKTRGQQVTLSCSPISGHRSVSWYQQTPGQGLQFLFEYFSETQRNKGNFPGRFSGRQFSNSRSEMNVSTLELGDSALYLCASSLVPSGGSSYEQYFGPGTRLTVT.

The chain combines TRBV6-5 with TRBJ2-7; 10 nucleotides align to TRBD2. V lost 5 bases to trimming and J lost 2 bases; unmatched junction nucleotides: 3. This CDR3 comprises 14 residues. Germline assignment: CDR1 MNHEY and CDR2 SVGAGI. The CDR3 region is CASSRGLAPYEQYF. CDR3 sequence (DNA): TGTGCCAGCAGTAGGGGACTAGCGCCCTACGAGCAGTACTTC.

The gene calls are TRBV7-9 and TRBJ2-3; 13 bases are a match to TRBD2. The length of the CDR3 is 19 residues. Germline CDR1 is SEHNR and CDR2 is FQNEAQ (reference sequence). The junction had 18 bases not matched to a gene; V was cut back by 5 bases and J by 7 bases. The CDR3 spells CASSASPGTSGVPGYTQYF. The CDR3 region has the DNA TGTGCCAGCAGCGCATCCCCCGGGACTAGCGGGGTCCCGGGTTATACGCAGTATTTT.

The rearrangement joins TRBV3-1 (or the pseudogene TRBV3-2) to TRBJ2-3, with 8 bases matching TRBD2. The CDR3 runs 15 residues. Germline V gene data show CDR1 as LGHDT and CDR2 as YNNKEL (reference sequence). Trimming removed 3 bases from V and 5 bases from J; junction bases left unmatched: 7. CDR3 residues: CASSQRGVGGDTQYF. DNA for the CDR3: TGTGCCAGCAGCCAGCGGGGGGTGGGTGGAGATACGCAGTATTTT.

The rearrangement links TRBV6-1 to TRBJ1-6, with a possible D match to TRBD1 (5 bases). Trimming stripped 0 bases from V and 14 bases from J, with 8 bases between. The germline V gene encodes CDR1 MNHNS and CDR2 SASEGT. CDR3 length equals 12 residues. DNA for the CDR3: TGTGCCAGCAGTGAAGCGCCAGGGACCCTCCACTTT. This sequence encodes CASSEAPGTLHF.

The chain combines TRBV7-9 with TRBJ2-5, with D possibly matching TRBD2 (5 bases). The germline CDR1 and CDR2 sequences are SEHNR and FQNEAQ (reference sequence). V was clipped by 5 bases and J by 2 bases, with 12 bases between them. The CDR3 spans 14 residues. The CDR3 is CASSPQTGQETQYF. The CDR3 bases are TGTGCCAGCAGCCCCCAGACGGGACAAGAGACCCAGTACTTC.